Each of the 25 T cell receptor beta chains below was sequenced from the same sample in a study of blood T cell repertoires in COVID-19. Libraries were prepared by immunoSEQ multiplex PCR; TCRdb keeps only in-frame clonotypes and omits some of them. This sample has 250,000 to 300,000 clones, with approximately 81% found just once. The specimen was peripheral blood. These receptors originate from a man aged 60 to 75 with acute or convalescent COVID-19.

CDR3 DNA sequence: TGTGCCACCAGCAGAGATAGACAGGGCCGCACAGATACGCAGTATTTT. Translated, it gives CATSRDRQGRTDTQYF. The chain joins TRBV15 to TRBJ2-3; 7 bases are shared with TRBD1. The CDR3 has 16 residues. Trimming took 0 bases from V and 1 from J; bases not matched to a gene: 4. Germline CDR1 is LNHNV and CDR2 is YYDKDF (reference sequence).

This clone has a single count. This chain connects TRBV25-1 to TRBJ1-2, with a possible D match to TRBD1 (5 bases). This CDR3 contains 17 residues. Trimming stripped 3 bases from V and 4 bases from J, with 21 bases between. Germline V gives CDR1 MGHDK, CDR2 SYGVNS. CDR3: CASSDKLRQLPSYGYTF. CDR3 bases: TGTGCCAGCAGTGACAAATTACGACAGCTCCCTTCCTATGGCTACACCTTC.

There are a few counts of this clone. The chain links TRBV14 to TRBJ1-1; 7 nucleotides line up with TRBD1. Unmatched junction bases numbered 7, after V lost 6 bases and J lost 6 bases. This CDR3 region has 13 residues. Per germline, CDR1 SGHDN and CDR2 FVKESK. The CDR3 is CASREQGVSEAFF. Here the CDR3 DNA reads TGTGCCAGCAGAGAGCAGGGGGTCTCTGAAGCTTTCTTT.

J is TRBJ2-1 and V is TRBV19; 7 positions match TRBD1. Looked up from germline, CDR1 is LNHDA and CDR2 is SQIVND (reference sequence). Unmatched junction bases numbered 13, after V lost 8 bases and J lost 6 bases. The CDR3 sequence is 15 residues long. This chain's CDR3 is CASGSGTVEPNEQFF. The CDR3 DNA follows: TGTGCCAGTGGATCCGGGACAGTGGAACCCAATGAGCAGTTCTTC.

The chain links TRBV6-2 or TRBV6-3 to TRBJ2-3; a weak D match, TRBD2 (7 bases). Trimming cost V 3 bases and J 0 bases, with 13 bases left between them. Per germline, CDR1 MNHEY and CDR2 SVGEGT. This CDR3 is 16 amino acids long. CDR3 bases: TGTGCCAGCAGTTATGGGGGGGCAGCTAGCACAGATACGCAGTATTTT. It is translated as CASSYGGAASTDTQYF.

This rearrangement joins TRBV2 to TRBJ2-1; TRBD2 aligns across 9 bases. J was trimmed by 6 bases and V by 3 bases; bases with no gene match: 6. CDR1 and CDR2 (germline): SNHLY, FYNNEI. The CDR3 totals 15 residues. Here the CDR3 reads CASSEQRGAINEQFF. Written as DNA, the CDR3 is TGTGCCAGCAGTGAGCAGCGGGGGGCAATCAATGAGCAGTTCTTC.

This chain uses TRBV2 with TRBJ2-3; possible D gene TRBD1, 6 bases. This CDR3 has 14 amino acids. Trimming took 4 bases from V and 5 from J, leaving 13 bases between them. CDR1 and CDR2 (germline): SNHLY, FYNNEI. The CDR3 spells CASSVLQGEDTQYF. CDR3 nucleotide sequence: TGTGCCAGCAGTGTCTTACAGGGAGAAGATACGCAGTATTTT.

The rearrangement joins TRBV10-2 to TRBJ2-7; 12 bases are shared with TRBD2. This CDR3 spans 15 amino acids. Germline trimming cut 6 bases from V and 5 bases from J; bases unmatched to any gene: 8. Germline CDR1 is WSHSY and CDR2 is SAAADI. CDR3 coding DNA: TGCGCCAGCAGGCAACTAGCGGGGGGTCAAGACGAGCAGTACTTC. This translates into CASRQLAGGQDEQYF.

This clone was seen a few times. V is TRBV4-3 and J is TRBJ1-3, with D tentatively TRBD1 (6 bases). The CDR3 covers 16 residues. Germline values: CDR1 LGHNA, CDR2 YSLEER. Between the trimmed V and J ends, which lost 4 bases and 0 bases, there was a span of 13 bases. CDR3 protein: CASSRLDSYSGNTIYF. DNA of the CDR3: TGCGCCAGCAGCCGGTTGGACAGCTACTCTGGAAACACCATATATTTT.

The chain uses TRBV9 and TRBJ1-2; D remains ambiguous. CDR3 length equals 13 residues. The germline gives CDR1 SGDLS, CDR2 YYNGEE. The germline V and J ends were trimmed by 0 bases and 7 bases, with 10 bases remaining between them. CDR3 coding DNA: TGTGCCAGCAGCGTAGAGGAGGGCCTTGGCTACACCTTC. Its translation is CASSVEEGLGYTF.

This clone was observed once. The gene calls are TRBV5-1 and TRBJ2-3, with a tentative D call TRBD1 (6 bases). V was cut by 1 base and J by 6 bases, with 12 bases left in between. The germline CDR1 and CDR2 sequences are SGHRS and YFSETQ. The CDR3 runs to 14 residues. The CDR3 here is CASSLTRGSDTQYF. In DNA, the CDR3 is TGCGCCAGCAGCTTGACAAGGGGGTCGGATACGCAGTATTTT. Using reference TRBV5-1 and TRBJ2-3 for the parts outside the CDR3, the full variable domain is KAGVTQTPRYLIKTRGQQVTLSCSPISGHRSVSWYQQTPGQGLQFLFEYFSETQRNKGNFPGRFSGRQFSNSRSEMNVSTLELGDSALYLCASSLTRGSDTQYFGPGTRLTVL.

V gene TRBV6-5 combines with J gene TRBJ1-6; no definite D call. The CDR3 spans 15 residues. Germline lookup yields CDR1 MNHEY and CDR2 SVGAGI. V was shortened by 5 bases and J by 6 bases, with 14 bases between the two germline ends. Here the CDR3 reads CASSIRRRSNSPLHF. The CDR3 nucleotides are TGTGCCAGCAGTATTCGGAGGAGGAGTAATTCACCCCTCCACTTT.

The V and J genes are TRBV28 and TRBJ2-3; 10 bases map to TRBD2. Looked up from germline, CDR1 is MDHEN and CDR2 is SYDVKM. The CDR3 runs to 20 residues. Trimming at V came to 0 bases and at J to 0 bases, leaving 12 bases not matched to a gene. The CDR3 region is CASSLWWLAGVPTSTDTQYF. Written as DNA, the CDR3 is TGTGCCAGCAGTTTATGGTGGCTAGCGGGAGTTCCGACCAGCACAGATACGCAGTATTTT. Based on the CDR3 plus reference TRBV28 and TRBJ2-3, the full variable domain is DVKVTQSSRYLVKRTGEKVFLECVQDMDHENMFWYRQDPGLGLRLIYFSYDVKMKEKGDIPEGYSVSREKKERFSLILESASTNQTSMYLCASSLWWLAGVPTSTDTQYFGPGTRLTVL.

This clone was observed a single time. The CDR3: CASSQVSLAGGLGETQYF. The CDR3 coding sequence is TGTGCCAGCAGCCAAGTGTCCCTAGCGGGGGGGCTGGGTGAGACCCAGTACTTC. The J gene is TRBJ2-5, the V gene TRBV4-2; TRBD2 matches 12 bases. This CDR3 comprises 18 residues. J gave up 5 bases and V 1 base, and 11 bases lay outside the gene matches. Germline lookup yields CDR1 LGHNA and CDR2 YNFKEQ.

There are a few counts of this clone. This CDR3 reads CASSQDSSGGPNEQFF. The CDR3 DNA follows: TGTGCCAGCAGCCAAGATTCGTCAGGGGGGCCGAATGAGCAGTTCTTC. The chain couples TRBV4-2 to TRBJ2-1; D possibly corresponds to TRBD1 (7 bases). CDR3 size: 16 residues. CDR1 LGHNA and CDR2 YNFKEQ come from the germline V gene. Trimming removed 0 bases at V and 7 bases at J, with 16 bases between.

CDR3 loop: CASLGIRESHNEQFF. The CDR3 DNA reads TGTGCCAGCCTGGGGATCCGGGAGTCCCACAATGAGCAGTTCTTC. The chain recombines TRBV7-2 with TRBJ2-1; tentatively, D is TRBD2 (6 bases). Trimming stripped 8 bases from V and 5 bases from J, with 19 bases between. CDR1 SGHTA and CDR2 FQGNSA come from the germline V gene. This CDR3 has 15 amino acids.

V is TRBV3-1 (or the pseudogene TRBV3-2) and J is TRBJ1-4; a weak D match, TRBD1 (6 bases). This CDR3 region has 15 residues. The V gene lost 3 bases and the J gene lost 3 bases, with 11 bases spanning the gap. Looked up from germline, CDR1 is LGHDT and CDR2 is YNNKEL (reference sequence). In nucleotides, the CDR3 is TGTGCCAGCAGCCACCACAGGGTCGCTAATGAAAAACTGTTTTTT. Translation: CASSHHRVANEKLFF.

The rearrangement links TRBV10-2 to TRBJ2-1; TRBD2 aligns across 10 bases. The CDR3 sequence is 13 residues long. The V and J ends lost 7 bases and 6 bases, in that order; junction bases with no gene match: 3. Germline CDR1 WSHSY, CDR2 SAAADI. In DNA form, the CDR3 reads TGCGCCAGCACGGCTAGCGGGGGCAATGAGCAGTTCTTC. Its protein product is CASTASGGNEQFF.

Points on this clone: This CDR3 is also generated by other DNA sequences in the sample. The chain recombines TRBV7-2 with TRBJ2-2; 8 nucleotides align to TRBD2. Germline lookup yields CDR1 SGHTA and CDR2 FQGNSA. V gave up 7 bases and J gave up 5 bases; unmatched junction bases: 9. CDR3 length equals 15 residues. The CDR3 spells CASKKRGGATGELFF. The CDR3 DNA sequence: TGTGCCAGCAAGAAACGGGGGGGCGCGACCGGGGAGCTGTTTTTT.

This chain joins TRBV4-3 and TRBJ1-6; 8 bases are shared with TRBD1. V trimming: 0 bases; J trimming: 7 bases; junction bases outside the gene matches: 2. The CDR3 sequence is 15 residues long. CDR1 and CDR2 (germline): LGHNA, YSLEER. CDR3 sequence reads: CASSQDHRGNSPLHF. The CDR3 bases are TGCGCCAGCAGCCAAGACCACAGGGGGAATTCACCCCTCCACTTT.

A few counts support this clone. This specimen includes other DNA sequences encoding the same CDR3. The chain links TRBV6-2 or TRBV6-3 to TRBJ2-3, with D unresolved. V lost 1 base and J lost 6, with 5 bases in between. Germline-derived CDR1 and CDR2 are MNHEY and SVGEGT. The CDR3 loop spans 12 amino acids. The CDR3 spells CASSYFRDTQYF. The CDR3 DNA reads TGTGCCAGCAGTTACTTCAGGGATACGCAGTATTTT.

J is TRBJ2-5 and V is TRBV3-1 (or the pseudogene TRBV3-2); D is ambiguous. This CDR3 is 15 amino acids long. V was shortened by 4 bases and J by 1 base, with 13 bases between the two germline ends. The germline V gene encodes CDR1 LGHDT and CDR2 YNNKEL (reference sequence). The CDR3 DNA is TGTGCCAGCAGCCGACGACCTAGATCCCAAGAGACCCAGTACTTC. It translates to CASSRRPRSQETQYF.

The V gene is TRBV6-6, the J gene TRBJ1-1, with D unresolved. The CDR3 length is 13 residues. Between the trimmed V and J ends, which lost 0 bases and 7 bases, there was a span of 9 bases. The V gene's germline CDR1 is MNHNY and CDR2 SVGAGI (reference sequence). CDR3 protein: CASSYSPGLEAFF. CDR3 DNA: TGTGCCAGCAGTTACTCCCCAGGACTTGAAGCTTTCTTT.

The chain joins TRBV6-5 to TRBJ1-3; no firm D call. V was pared by 0 bases and J by 2 bases, with 8 bases between. Germline CDR1 is MNHEY and CDR2 is SVGAGI. This CDR3 is built from 15 residues. In DNA form, the CDR3 reads TGTGCCAGCAGTTACTCGGGAGTCCCTGGAAACACCATATATTTT. Amino acids: CASSYSGVPGNTIYF.

The chain has TRBV5-1 and TRBJ2-1; D possibly corresponds to TRBD2 (5 bases). Per germline, CDR1 SGHRS and CDR2 YFSETQ. Trimming removed 4 bases from V and 4 bases from J, with 6 bases in between. The CDR3 loop spans 12 amino acids. In nucleotides, the CDR3 is TGCGCCAGCAGCCGGGATTACAATGAGCAGTTCTTC. Translating it yields CASSRDYNEQFF.